Presented here are 9 T cell receptor beta chains from one specimen sequenced in a study of cytomegalovirus exposure and HLA in healthy donors (dated by TCRdb to the late 2010s). Library method: the immunoSEQ multiplex PCR assay. For the multiplex PCR, a mixture combining 60 forward primers for TCR Vbeta segments and 13 reverse primers for TCR Jbeta segments was used. TCRdb stores this immuneACCESS table with in-frame sequences only. Part of the clones is absent; in the studies checked, under half of the shortfall reflects unresolved V genes, and no reason is known for the rest. Counted in this sample were under 85,000 clones; 68% of them appeared once. Of the sample, roughly 11% falls within the top ten clones. Sequenced input: PBMCs. The receptors shown here come from a woman under 40 in good health and CMV-seronegative.

The V gene is TRBV5-1, the J gene TRBJ2-5; 10 nucleotides agree with TRBD2. Looked up from germline, CDR1 is SGHRS and CDR2 is YFSETQ. This CDR3 region has 13 residues. V lost 5 bases and J lost 5; bases outside the gene matches: 3. The CDR3, as DNA: TGCGCCAGCAGGGGACTAGCGTGGGAGACCCAGTACTTC. It encodes CASRGLAWETQYF. Variable domain in full (rest from reference TRBV5-1 and TRBJ2-5): KAGVTQTPRYLIKTRGQQVTLSCSPISGHRSVSWYQQTPGQGLQFLFEYFSETQRNKGNFPGRFSGRQFSNSRSEMNVSTLELGDSALYLCASRGLAWETQYFGPGTRLLVL.

The CDR3 loop is CASSLTGGNQPQHF. DNA for the CDR3: TGTGCCAGCAGTCTAACAGGGGGGAATCAGCCCCAGCATTTT. This rearrangement joins TRBV6-1 to TRBJ1-5; TRBD1 matches 8 bases. J was trimmed by 4 bases and V by 5 bases; bases with no gene match: 4. This CDR3 has 14 amino acids. The germline V gene encodes CDR1 MNHNS and CDR2 SASEGT.

Only a few counts were recorded for this clone. V gene TRBV10-3 combines with J gene TRBJ2-1, with D perhaps TRBD2 (5 bases). The length of the CDR3 is 14 residues. V shed 0 bases and J shed 6 bases, with 9 bases lying between them. Germline CDR1 ENHRY, CDR2 SYGVKD. The DNA for the CDR3 is TGTGCCATCAGTGAGTCGGGAGACTTCAATGAGCAGTTCTTC. Translated: CAISESGDFNEQFF.

The V call is TRBV6-5, the J call TRBJ2-1; 8 nucleotides agree with TRBD2. The CDR3 loop spans 13 amino acids. With 4 bases clipped from V and 7 bases from J, the junction kept 3 bases outside the gene matches. The germline V gene has CDR1 MNHEY and CDR2 SVGAGI. For the CDR3, the DNA is TGTGCCAGCAGTTTACCGGGGGGGAATGAGCAGTTCTTC. Its translation: CASSLPGGNEQFF.

The chain joins TRBV6-6 to TRBJ1-6, with D unclear. V was trimmed by 6 bases and J by 2 bases, leaving 11 bases between them. CDR1 is MNHNY, CDR2 SVGAGI, per germline (reference sequence). The CDR3 covers 15 residues. The chain's CDR3 is CASSPMFTYNSPLHF. In DNA, the CDR3 is TGTGCCAGCAGCCCAATGTTCACCTATAATTCACCCCTCCACTTT.

This clone has only a few counts. This chain uses TRBV5-6 with TRBJ2-3; D is ambiguous. From germline, CDR1 is SGHDT and CDR2 YYEEEE. Trimming left V 4 bases short and J 5 bases short, with 11 bases between. CDR3 length: 13 residues. The CDR3 DNA is TGTGCCAGCAGCATAAACGAGATAGATACGCAGTATTTT. Its protein is CASSINEIDTQYF.

Points on this clone: No conserved phenylalanine or tryptophan ends this CDR3, so it is likely a read error. Because the CDR3's place on the DNA is in doubt, the DNA is left out and the CDR3 is given as listed by TCRdb. This sequence joins TRBV28 and TRBJ1-1; the table gives TRBD1 as D, unverified against the DNA. From germline, CDR1 is MDHEN and CDR2 SYDVKM. The CDR3 is 15 amino acids long, termini counted. CDR3 loop: CASSLRTEMNTEALV.

The chain has TRBV21-1 and TRBJ2-5; the D call of TRBD2 is as the table states it, not checked on the DNA. TRBV21-1 is a recognized pseudogene. The CDR3 is made up of 15 amino acids. As DNA, the CDR3 is TGTGCCAGCCCCCTCGGGGGTTCTATGGGGGAGACCCAGTACTTC. This encodes CASPLGGSMGETQYF.

The genes are TRBV27 and TRBJ1-2; a possible D gene is TRBD1 (6 bases). The germline V gene has CDR1 MNHEY and CDR2 SMNVEV (reference sequence). The V end was cut by 3 bases, the J end by 4 bases, with 15 bases between. CDR3 size: 15 residues. CDR3 loop: CASSLGGGGFYGYTF. For the CDR3, the DNA is TGTGCCAGCAGTTTGGGGGGGGGCGGCTTCTATGGCTACACCTTC.